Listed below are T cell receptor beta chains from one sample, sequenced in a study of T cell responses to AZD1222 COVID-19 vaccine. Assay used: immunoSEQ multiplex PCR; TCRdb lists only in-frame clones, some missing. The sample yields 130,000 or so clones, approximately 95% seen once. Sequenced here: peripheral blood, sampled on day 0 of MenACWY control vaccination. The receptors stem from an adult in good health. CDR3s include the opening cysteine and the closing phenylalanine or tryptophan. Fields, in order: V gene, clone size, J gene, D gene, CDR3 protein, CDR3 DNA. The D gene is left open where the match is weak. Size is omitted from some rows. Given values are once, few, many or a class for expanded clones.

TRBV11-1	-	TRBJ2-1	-	CASSPRFAYNEQFF	TGTGCCAGCAGCCCTAGGTTCGCCTACAATGAGCAGTTCTTC
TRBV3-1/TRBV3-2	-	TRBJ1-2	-	CASSQGVKGFLAYGYTF	TGTGCCAGCAGCCAAGGGGTGAAGGGTTTCCTAGCCTATGGCTACACCTTC
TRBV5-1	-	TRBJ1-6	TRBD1	CASSPDRARNSPLHF	TGCGCCAGCAGCCCGGACAGGGCGCGGAATTCACCCCTCCACTTT
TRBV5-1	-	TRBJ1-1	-	CASSLVGSNTEAFF	TGCGCCAGCAGCTTGGTGGGCTCGAACACTGAAGCTTTCTTT
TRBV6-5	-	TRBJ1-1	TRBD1	CASTLDRVVTEAFF	TGTGCCAGCACATTGGACAGGGTCGTTACTGAAGCTTTCTTT
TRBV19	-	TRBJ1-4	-	CASSITRGAANEKLFF	TGTGCCAGTAGTATCACGAGGGGTGCGGCTAATGAAAAACTGTTTTTT
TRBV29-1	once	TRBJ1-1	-	CSVGALGGTEAFF	TGCAGCGTTGGTGCACTCGGGGGGACTGAAGCTTTCTTT
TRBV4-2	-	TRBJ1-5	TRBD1	CASSQDRGYSNQPQHF	TGTGCCAGCAGCCAAGACAGGGGGTATAGCAATCAGCCCCAGCATTTT
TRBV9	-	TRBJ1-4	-	CASSVEPANEKLFF	TGTGCCAGCAGCGTAGAGCCCGCTAATGAAAAACTGTTTTTT
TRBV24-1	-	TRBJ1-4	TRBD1	CATSDSGTGQEEKLFF	TGTGCCACCAGTGATTCCGGGACAGGTCAAGAGGAAAAACTGTTTTTT
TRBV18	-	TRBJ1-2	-	CASSVDEANYGYTF	TGTGCCAGCTCAGTGGATGAAGCTAACTATGGCTACACCTTC
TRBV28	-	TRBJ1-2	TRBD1	CASSTHLGQGRRGYTF	TGTGCCAGCAGTACGCACCTGGGACAGGGAAGAAGAGGCTACACCTTC
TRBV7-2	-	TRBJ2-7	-	CASSLGSRGMEQYF	TGTGCCAGCAGCTTAGGTAGCAGGGGCATGGAGCAGTACTTC
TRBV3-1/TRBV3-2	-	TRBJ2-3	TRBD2	CASRISGGRSDTQYF	TGTGCCAGCAGGATTAGCGGGGGCCGATCGGATACGCAGTATTTT
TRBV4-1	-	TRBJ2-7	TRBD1	CASSQRLLGQVGEGYEQYF	TGCGCCAGCAGCCAAAGACTCCTGGGACAGGTGGGTGAGGGGTACGAGCAGTACTTC
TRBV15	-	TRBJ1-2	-	CATSRGRGDYGYTF	TGTGCCACCAGCAGGGGCAGGGGAGACTATGGCTACACCTTC
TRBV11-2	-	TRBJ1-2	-	CASSVQPGYGYTF	TGTGCCAGCAGCGTTCAACCCGGCTATGGCTACACCTTC
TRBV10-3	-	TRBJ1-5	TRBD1	CAISDPDRGIQPQHF	TGTGCCATCAGTGACCCGGACAGGGGGATTCAGCCCCAGCATTTT
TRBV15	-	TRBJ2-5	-	CATTPTVDLQETQYF	TGTGCCACCACCCCTACAGTTGATCTCCAAGAGACCCAGTACTTC
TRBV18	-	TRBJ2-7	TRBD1	CASSPTGDEQYF	TGTGCCAGCTCACCGACAGGGGACGAGCAGTACTTC
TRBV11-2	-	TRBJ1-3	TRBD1	CASSARDRAVFGNTIYF	TGTGCCAGCAGCGCCCGGGACAGAGCTGTTTTCGGAAACACCATATATTTT
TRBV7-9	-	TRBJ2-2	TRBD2	CASSSGLAGANTGELFF	TGTGCCAGCAGCTCGGGACTAGCGGGGGCGAACACCGGGGAGCTGTTTTTT
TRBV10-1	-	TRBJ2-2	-	CASREQNTGELFF	TGCGCCAGCAGGGAGCAGAACACCGGGGAGCTGTTTTTT
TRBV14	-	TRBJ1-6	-	CASSQLGVSPLHF	TGTGCCAGCAGCCAATTGGGGGTTTCACCCCTCCACTTT
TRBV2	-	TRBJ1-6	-	CASFKLEGNSPLHF	TGTGCCAGCTTTAAGTTGGAGGGTAATTCACCCCTCCACTTT
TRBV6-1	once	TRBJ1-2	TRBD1	CASRQGQGGRYTF	TGTGCCAGCAGACAAGGACAGGGAGGTCGCTACACCTTC
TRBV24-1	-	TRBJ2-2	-	CATTSNTGELFF	TGTGCCACCACTAGTAACACCGGGGAGCTGTTTTTT
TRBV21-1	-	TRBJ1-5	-	CASSKGSNQPQHF	TGTGCCAGCAGCAAGGGGAGCAATCAGCCCCAGCATTTT